The 26 T cell receptor beta chains given below trace back to one sample, sequenced in a study of blood T cell repertoires in COVID-19. Clones were read by immunoSEQ multiplex PCR, and TCRdb kept only the in-frame ones, dropping some. The sample contains roughly 49,000 clones, about 83% of which appear only once. What was sequenced was peripheral blood. The receptor source for this set is a woman aged 80 or older with acute or convalescent COVID-19.

This rearrangement joins TRBV30 to TRBJ1-2; D unresolved. The germline V gene encodes CDR1 GTSNPN and CDR2 SVGIG (reference sequence). V shed 4 bases and J shed 6 bases, with 12 bases lying between them. The CDR3 is made up of 12 amino acids. CDR3 loop: CAWTAAGNGYTF. DNA of the CDR3: TGTGCCTGGACCGCCGCGGGGAATGGCTACACCTTC.

V usage is TRBV7-2 and J usage is TRBJ2-1; 7 bases fit TRBD1. Germline-derived CDR1 and CDR2 are SGHTA and FQGNSA. Unmatched junction bases numbered 6, after V lost 1 base and J lost 9 bases. The CDR3 runs 14 residues. This CDR3 reads CASSLETGSGEQFF. The CDR3 nucleotides are TGTGCCAGCAGCTTAGAGACAGGGTCCGGTGAGCAGTTCTTC. The full variable domain, rest sourced from reference TRBV7-2 and TRBJ2-1, is GAGVSQSPSNKVTEKGKDVELRCDPISGHTALYWYRQSLGQGLEFLIYFQGNSAPDKSGLPSDRFSAERTGGSVSTLTIQRTQQEDSAVYLCASSLETGSGEQFFGPGTRLTVL.

This clone has more than one count but fewer than ten. The chain uses TRBV5-1 and TRBJ2-2; TRBD2 might be the D (5 bases). Germline loops: CDR1 SGHRS, CDR2 YFSETQ. V was shortened by 0 bases and J by 4 bases, with 13 bases between the two germline ends. The CDR3 covers 16 residues. The CDR3 reads CASSLGPESGTGELFF. CDR3 sequence (DNA): TGCGCCAGCAGCTTGGGACCGGAGAGCGGCACCGGGGAGCTGTTTTTT.

There are a few counts of this clone. The J gene is TRBJ1-2, the V gene TRBV28, with 10 bases identical to TRBD1. J lost 6 bases, V lost 3 bases, and 7 bases had no gene match. CDR3 length equals 15 residues. Germline V gene lookup returns CDR1 MDHEN and CDR2 SYDVKM. CDR3 nucleotides: TGTGCCAGCAGTTTTCCCGGACAGGGGGGTAATGGCTACACCTTC. It translates to CASSFPGQGGNGYTF.

This chain links TRBV29-1 with TRBJ1-2, with D possibly TRBD1 on 6 matching bases. The germline V and J ends were trimmed by 4 bases and 1 base, with 16 bases remaining between them. Germline values: CDR1 SQVTM, CDR2 ANQGSEA. This CDR3 is 15 amino acids long. CDR3 DNA sequence: TGCAGCGTTGTTGGAGACAGGATACTTAACTATGGCTACACCTTC. Translation: CSVVGDRILNYGYTF.

The gene calls are TRBV3-1 (or the pseudogene TRBV3-2) and TRBJ1-2; unclear D gene. In germline, CDR1 is LGHDT, CDR2 YNNKEL (reference sequence). Trimming pared 7 bases from V and 3 bases from J, leaving 12 bases between. The CDR3 has 13 amino acids. The CDR3 DNA follows: TGTGCCAGCAAGAGTGACGGGGACTATGGCTACACCTTC. Translating it yields CASKSDGDYGYTF.

The V and J genes are TRBV7-2 and TRBJ1-2; no firm D call. The CDR3 totals 16 residues. Germline CDR1 and CDR2: SGHTA and FQGNSA. Trimming shortened V by 2 bases and J by 4 bases, and 17 bases separated the two germline ends. The CDR3 nucleotides are TGTGCCAGCAGCTTAAGTTTGGGTACAGCCCCCTATGGCTACACCTTC. It is translated as CASSLSLGTAPYGYTF.

This chain connects TRBV3-1 (or the pseudogene TRBV3-2) to TRBJ2-5; D gene unclear. The CDR3 covers 14 residues. The germline V and J ends were trimmed by 0 bases and 5 bases, with 10 bases remaining between them. Per the germline V gene, CDR1 is LGHDT and CDR2 is YNNKEL (reference sequence). The CDR3 loop reads CASSQDVIGETQYF. The CDR3, as DNA: TGTGCCAGCAGCCAAGATGTGATCGGGGAGACCCAGTACTTC.

The V call is TRBV6-5, the J call TRBJ1-2, with 10 bases lining up with TRBD1. The CDR3 runs to 13 residues. Germline values: CDR1 MNHEY, CDR2 SVGAGI. V lost 6 bases, J lost 6 bases, and 4 bases stayed unmatched. Here the CDR3 reads CASSRTGGDGYTF. The CDR3 DNA reads TGTGCCAGCAGCCGGACAGGGGGAGATGGCTACACCTTC.

The gene calls are TRBV19 and TRBJ1-2; D might be TRBD1 (6 bases). This CDR3 has 14 residues. Germline CDR1 reads LNHDA; CDR2 reads SQIVND (reference sequence). The V end was cut by 6 bases, the J end by 5 bases, with 16 bases between. The CDR3 sequence: CASRRQENGYGYTF. In DNA, the CDR3 is TGTGCCAGTAGACGACAGGAGAACGGATATGGCTACACCTTC.

The chain recombines TRBV9 with TRBJ1-3, with a weak D call TRBD1 (6 bases). The germline V gene has CDR1 SGDLS and CDR2 YYNGEE. Trimming cost V 0 bases and J 3 bases, with 10 bases left between them. CDR3 length equals 15 residues. CDR3 protein: CASSVEDSVGNTIYF. The CDR3 DNA is TGTGCCAGCAGCGTAGAGGACAGCGTTGGAAACACCATATATTTT. The full variable domain, rest sourced from reference TRBV9 and TRBJ1-3, is DSGVTQTPKHLITATGQRVTLRCSPRSGDLSVYWYQQSLDQGLQFLIQYYNGEERAKGNILERFSAQQFPDLHSELNLSSLELGDSALYFCASSVEDSVGNTIYFGEGSWLTVV.

This sequence joins TRBV10-3 and TRBJ2-1; 7 bases line up with TRBD2. Germline-derived CDR1 and CDR2 are ENHRY and SYGVKD. The CDR3 is 12 residues long. The V gene end was trimmed by 8 bases and the J gene end by 9 bases; junction bases not matched to a gene: 7. For the CDR3, the DNA is TGTGCCATCGGGGGGGTGCTTCGTGAGCAGTTCTTC. It yields the protein CAIGGVLREQFF.

This chain links TRBV5-1 with TRBJ1-6; 8 nucleotides match TRBD1. The germline V gene has CDR1 SGHRS and CDR2 YFSETQ. V was pared by 3 bases and J by 11 bases, with 7 bases of the junction left unmatched. The CDR3 sequence is 14 residues long. This CDR3 reads CASSSRTGQAPLHF. CDR3 coding DNA: TGCGCCAGCAGCTCCCGGACAGGGCAGGCACCCCTCCACTTT.

V usage is TRBV19 and J usage is TRBJ2-1; TRBD1 matches 11 bases. V dropped 5 bases and J dropped 4; count of bases not matched to a gene: 4. The CDR3 loop spans 15 amino acids. The germline CDR1 and CDR2 sequences are LNHDA and SQIVND (reference sequence). CDR3 residues: CASSSGTGGYNEQFF. The DNA for the CDR3 is TGTGCCAGTAGTTCCGGGACAGGGGGATACAATGAGCAGTTCTTC.

This rearrangement joins TRBV5-6 to TRBJ1-2; TRBD1 aligns across 8 bases. Per the germline V gene, CDR1 is SGHDT and CDR2 is YYEEEE. Germline trimming cut 4 bases from V and 7 bases from J; bases unmatched to any gene: 6. The CDR3 is made up of 13 amino acids. The CDR3: CASSPDRAGGYTF. The CDR3 DNA sequence: TGTGCCAGCAGCCCGGACAGGGCGGGTGGCTACACCTTC.

The chain couples TRBV18 to TRBJ2-1; 11 nucleotides line up with TRBD1. This CDR3 is 14 amino acids long. With 3 bases clipped from V and 7 bases from J, the junction kept 2 bases outside the gene matches. Germline values: CDR1 KGHSH, CDR2 LQKENI. Here the CDR3 reads CASSPDRGRNEQFF. As DNA, the CDR3 is TGTGCCAGCTCACCGGACAGGGGGCGTAATGAGCAGTTCTTC.

This chain connects TRBV3-1 (or the pseudogene TRBV3-2) to TRBJ2-1; 12 bases align to TRBD2. Unmatched junction bases numbered 10, after V lost 0 bases and J lost 7 bases. This CDR3 is 18 amino acids long. Germline CDR1 reads LGHDT; CDR2 reads YNNKEL (reference sequence). Here the CDR3 DNA reads TGTGCCAGCAGCCAAGAATCGGCTAGCGGGGGGGCTAAGAATGAGCAGTTCTTC. Encoded protein: CASSQESASGGAKNEQFF.

The chain has TRBV7-3 and TRBJ2-1, with 10 bases fitting TRBD1. Germline CDR1 SGHTA, CDR2 FQGTGA. This CDR3 has 14 residues. V was pared by 5 bases and J by 8 bases, with 6 bases of the junction left unmatched. DNA of the CDR3: TGTGCCAGCAGCCCAGAGACAGGGGGCGATGAGCAGTTCTTC. The encoded protein is CASSPETGGDEQFF.

The genes are TRBV11-2 and TRBJ1-4; 9 bases agree with TRBD1. The CDR3 is 16 amino acids. Germline-derived CDR1 and CDR2 are SGHAT and FQNNGV. V gave up 3 bases and J gave up 4 bases; unmatched junction bases: 6. CDR3 residues: CASSLGQGLGNEKLFF. Written as DNA, the CDR3 is TGTGCCAGCAGCTTGGGACAGGGTTTGGGTAATGAAAAACTGTTTTTT.

A word on this clone: One end of the junction does not line up with germline, which may come from a read error. The chain combines TRBV20-1 with TRBJ1-2; TRBD1 matches at 7 bases. The CDR3 extends over 11 amino acids. Germline values: CDR1 DFQATT, CDR2 SNEGSKA (reference sequence). Here the CDR3 DNA reads TGCAGTGCCAATAACCGGGACAGTAGCCTCTTC. This encodes CSANNRDSSLF.

V usage is TRBV6-6 and J usage is TRBJ2-1; 11 bases are a match to TRBD1. Germline CDR1 reads MNHNY; CDR2 reads SVGAGI (reference sequence). V lost 8 bases, J lost 2 bases, and 5 bases stayed unmatched. This CDR3 is built from 15 residues. The CDR3 nucleotides are TGTGCCAGCGGGGACAGGGGGAGTCCCTACAATGAGCAGTTCTTC. Translated, it gives CASGDRGSPYNEQFF.

This chain links TRBV5-4 with TRBJ1-4; 10 nucleotides match TRBD1. The V segment lost 3 bases and the J segment 8 bases; nucleotides outside the gene matches: 4. This CDR3 has 14 amino acids. Germline values: CDR1 SGHNT, CDR2 YYREEE (reference sequence). The CDR3 sequence is CASSSGTGDEKLFF. The CDR3 DNA reads as TGTGCCAGCAGCTCCGGGACAGGGGACGAAAAACTGTTTTTT.

This clone appeared once. The chain couples TRBV15 to TRBJ1-1; D is perhaps TRBD1 (5 bases). The V and J ends lost 8 bases and 1 base respectively, with 17 bases between them. The germline gives CDR1 LNHNV, CDR2 YYDKDF (reference sequence). The CDR3 runs 15 residues. The CDR3 loop is CATQPGTFGNTEAFF. CDR3 nucleotide sequence: TGTGCCACCCAACCAGGGACTTTCGGGAACACTGAAGCTTTCTTT.

V is TRBV9 and J is TRBJ1-1; D gene ambiguous. Germline V gives CDR1 SGDLS, CDR2 YYNGEE. There are 13 residues in the CDR3. V shed 1 base and J shed 1 base, with 5 bases lying between them. The CDR3 sequence is CASSVQENTEAFF. The CDR3 DNA sequence: TGTGCCAGCAGCGTACAGGAGAACACTGAAGCTTTCTTT.

This chain connects TRBV5-1 to TRBJ1-2; D remains unclear. Trimming removed 0 bases from V and 7 bases from J, with 13 bases in between. The CDR3 loop spans 14 amino acids. The germline CDR1 and CDR2 sequences are SGHRS and YFSETQ. The CDR3 bases are TGCGCCAGCAGCTTGGACGCGGGAAGAGGTGGCTACACCTTC. Protein: CASSLDAGRGGYTF.

The chain couples TRBV5-8 to TRBJ2-7, with a tentative D call TRBD1 (5 bases). The CDR3 length is 13 residues. The germline CDR1 and CDR2 sequences are SGHTS and YDEGEE. Trimming took 5 bases from V and 8 from J, leaving 17 bases between them. The CDR3 DNA is TGTGCCAGCAGGCAGGGCGTGCATTGGAAGCAGTACTTC. Its translation: CASRQGVHWKQYF.